The clone carrying this TCR beta chain occurred a few times. The antigen remains unidentified. This record comes from a study of vaccination and CD4 T cells after COVID-19. V was trimmed by 1 base and J by 3 bases, leaving 6 bases between them. This CDR3 comprises 13 residues. Germline lookup yields CDR1 SGHNT and CDR2 YENEEA. Treatment defined: approximately 11-day PBMC culture with coronavirus spike peptide pools or control peptides (ViraFEST assay). Sequencing of the DNA from cultured CD4+ T cells was carried out with the Oncomine TCR Beta short-read assay. Genomic DNA was drawn out of CD4+ T cells grown in culture. TCRdb reprocessed the PCR reads via MiXCR and lists one record per CDR3 protein. The sample consists of about 20,000 distinct CDR3 sequences, approximately 52% of them appearing once.

The source material was CD4+ T cells from blood, cultured in vitro. This sequence originates from a human donor who had recovered from COVID-19. This chain connects TRBV11-3 to TRBJ1-1; no clear D gene. The DNA of the CDR3 is TGTGCCAGCAGCTTAGCGGGTGACACTGAAGCTTTCTTT. Translation gives CASSLAGDTEAFF.